This TCR beta chain derives from a study of identical twins. The sample holds a few counts of this clonotype. What it recognizes is unknown. Trimming took 3 bases from V and 2 from J, leaving 19 bases between them. The CDR3 is 18 residues long. Germline V gene lookup returns CDR1 SGHAT and CDR2 FQDESV (reference sequence). Notes on the study in general: The abundant beta clonotypes from cord blood had fewer insertions, and memory repertoires had none of this.

There were only healthy Caucasians among the donors. TCRdb re-called the 5' RACE reads through MiXCR, storing one row per CDR3 protein. The sample shows around 530,000 distinct CDR3 sequences, around 15% of them seen only once. These data are also associated with another study on yellow fever vaccine responses in identical twins.

The origin of this receptor is a woman in her late teens or twenties in good health. This chain uses TRBV11-1 with TRBJ2-2; tentatively, D is TRBD1 (6 bases). The sequenced sample was CD4+ T cells sorted from blood. CDR3 in DNA: TGTGCCAGCAGCTTTAGGTTCCTCGAAGGGGGAAACACCGGGGAGCTGTTTTTT. It translates to CASSFRFLEGGNTGELFF.